One sample yielded the 21 T cell receptor beta chains listed below, sequenced in a study of blood T cell repertoires in COVID-19. Sequencing was performed with immunoSEQ multiplex PCR; in TCRdb, only in-frame clones are kept and a portion is missing. The data contain approximately 63,000 clones, roughly nine tenths of them singletons. The specimen sequenced was peripheral blood. The receptor source for this set is a human donor in a cohort sampled during active COVID-19.

The rearrangement joins TRBV5-1 to TRBJ1-2, with D tentatively TRBD1 (5 bases). Germline assignment: CDR1 SGHRS and CDR2 YFSETQ. Between the trimmed V and J ends, which lost 4 bases and 2 bases, there was a span of 9 bases. The CDR3 is 13 residues long. CDR3 loop: CASSTQENYGYTF. CDR3 sequence (DNA): TGCGCCAGCAGCACACAGGAGAACTATGGCTACACCTTC.

This chain joins TRBV9 and TRBJ1-1, with D possibly TRBD1 on 6 matching bases. The length of the CDR3 is 13 residues. The germline V and J ends were trimmed by 0 bases and 8 bases, with 11 bases remaining between them. Germline V lookup: CDR1 SGDLS, CDR2 YYNGEE. The CDR3 here is CASSVVGGGEAFF. CDR3 nucleotides: TGTGCCAGCAGCGTAGTAGGGGGGGGCGAAGCTTTCTTT. The full variable domain, in which reference TRBV9 and TRBJ1-1 provide the parts outside the CDR3, is DSGVTQTPKHLITATGQRVTLRCSPRSGDLSVYWYQQSLDQGLQFLIQYYNGEERAKGNILERFSAQQFPDLHSELNLSSLELGDSALYFCASSVVGGGEAFFGQGTRLTVV.

This clone has only a few counts. V usage is TRBV4-2 and J usage is TRBJ2-7, with TRBD2 identical over 14 bases. Trimming took 5 bases from V and 1 from J; bases not matched to a gene: 10. Germline CDR1 LGHNA, CDR2 YNFKEQ. The CDR3 runs 18 residues. The CDR3 region has the DNA TGTGCCAGCAGCTACCGGACAGGACTAGCGGGAGGTTCCTACGAGCAGTACTTC. It specifies CASSYRTGLAGGSYEQYF.

In its sample, this clone is large (0.1 to 1%). A read error may account for a junction end that differs from germline. The chain carries TRBV7-9 and TRBJ2-7; 14 bases agree with TRBD2. CDR3 length: 11 residues. Germline-derived CDR1 and CDR2 are SEHNR and FQNEAQ (reference sequence). CDR3 DNA sequence: TGTGCCAGCAGCCCCGGGACTAGCGGGAGCTTC. Protein product: CASSPGTSGSF.

The chain is built from TRBV5-1 and TRBJ2-1, with D maybe TRBD1 (5 bases). V was cut by 0 bases and J by 8 bases, with 12 bases left in between. The CDR3 has 14 residues. CDR1 is SGHRS, CDR2 YFSETQ, per germline. Here the CDR3 reads CASSLGQGNHEQFF. The CDR3 nucleotides are TGCGCCAGCAGCTTGGGTCAGGGAAACCATGAGCAGTTCTTC.

This clone was recorded once. The J gene is TRBJ1-5, the V gene TRBV4-1, with D tentatively TRBD1 (5 bases). CDR1 MGHRA and CDR2 YSYEKL come from the germline V gene. This CDR3 comprises 17 residues. Trimming left V 0 bases short and J 0 bases short, with 12 bases between. CDR3 in amino acids: CASSQEYRGYSNQPQHF. In DNA, the CDR3 is TGCGCCAGCAGCCAAGAATATAGGGGATATAGCAATCAGCCCCAGCATTTT.

The chain recombines TRBV3-1 (or the pseudogene TRBV3-2) with TRBJ2-1; D perhaps matches TRBD1 (6 bases). V was pared by 0 bases and J by 9 bases, with 12 bases between. CDR3 size: 14 residues. The V gene's germline CDR1 is LGHDT and CDR2 YNNKEL (reference sequence). The CDR3 loop reads CASSQDWEGGEQFF. In nucleotides, the CDR3 is TGTGCCAGCAGCCAAGATTGGGAAGGGGGTGAGCAGTTCTTC.

The J gene is TRBJ1-2, the V gene TRBV3-1 (or the pseudogene TRBV3-2); D is perhaps TRBD1 (5 bases). The CDR3 is 15 amino acids. V lost 0 bases and J 8 bases, leaving 16 bases between the germline ends. Germline lookup yields CDR1 LGHDT and CDR2 YNNKEL (reference sequence). CDR3 region: CASSQDPTDSLGYTF. The CDR3 DNA sequence: TGTGCCAGCAGCCAAGATCCGACAGATTCTTTGGGCTACACCTTC.

The rearrangement links TRBV29-1 to TRBJ2-5, with D perhaps matching TRBD2 (5 bases). V lost 6 bases and J lost 1, with 12 bases in between. The CDR3 covers 13 residues. Germline loops: CDR1 SQVTM, CDR2 ANQGSEA. The CDR3, as DNA: TGCAGCGTACTAAGAGGGTCCCAAGAGACCCAGTACTTC. Translated: CSVLRGSQETQYF.

This rearrangement joins TRBV15 to TRBJ1-6; D ambiguous. Trimming took 3 bases from V and 0 from J, leaving 6 bases between them. CDR1 is LNHNV and CDR2 is YYDKDF in the germline V gene (reference sequence). This CDR3 has 15 amino acids. As DNA, the CDR3 is TGTGCCACCAGCAGCGCGAGCTCCTATAATTCACCCCTCCACTTT. It translates to CATSSASSYNSPLHF.

This rearrangement joins TRBV29-1 to TRBJ2-7; TRBD2 aligns across 7 bases. Germline CDR1 reads SQVTM; CDR2 reads ANQGSEA. This CDR3 is built from 17 residues. J lost 2 bases, V lost 3 bases, and 16 bases had no gene match. The CDR3 DNA is TGCAGCGTTGAGGACCTTGGGGGGGAGGGTTCCACCTACGAGCAGTACTTC. Its translation: CSVEDLGGEGSTYEQYF.

V and J are TRBV18 and TRBJ2-3, with D possibly being TRBD2 (6 bases). The CDR3 is 16 amino acids. The V gene's germline CDR1 is KGHSH and CDR2 LQKENI. The V end lost 8 bases, the J end lost 0 bases, and 18 bases lay between the germline ends. This CDR3 is CASSPFREKSTDTQYF. The CDR3 coding sequence is TGTGCCAGCAGCCCATTTCGGGAGAAGAGCACAGATACGCAGTATTTT.

The V call is TRBV7-2, the J call TRBJ2-3; D is undetermined. V was clipped by 1 base and J by 2 bases, with 4 bases between them. The CDR3 consists of 13 residues. The germline V gene has CDR1 SGHTA and CDR2 FQGNSA. DNA of the CDR3: TGTGCCAGCAGCTTAGACTTCACAGATACGCAGTATTTT. It is translated as CASSLDFTDTQYF. Based on the CDR3 plus reference TRBV7-2 and TRBJ2-3, the full variable domain is GAGVSQSPSNKVTEKGKDVELRCDPISGHTALYWYRQSLGQGLEFLIYFQGNSAPDKSGLPSDRFSAERTGGSVSTLTIQRTQQEDSAVYLCASSLDFTDTQYFGPGTRLTVL.

This clone has only a few counts. This chain uses TRBV21-1 with TRBJ2-1; the D call TRBD2 from the table was never checked on the DNA. TRBV21-1 is a known pseudogene. The CDR3 contains 15 residues. The CDR3 DNA is TGTGCCAGCAGCAAAGGTGCGGGGGCCTACAATGAGCAGTTCTTC. Its translation: CASSKGAGAYNEQFF.

The chain recombines TRBV6-2 or TRBV6-3 with TRBJ1-5; D may be TRBD1 (6 bases). V lost 2 bases to trimming and J lost 0 bases, with 14 bases between them. CDR1 is MNHEY, CDR2 SVGEGT, per germline. The CDR3 sequence is 17 residues long. CDR3 sequence: CASSYTSRTDSNQPQHF. DNA of the CDR3: TGTGCCAGCAGTTACACCTCTCGGACAGATAGCAATCAGCCCCAGCATTTT.

The chain links TRBV5-1 to TRBJ2-3; tentative D call: TRBD1 (5 bases). The germline gives CDR1 SGHRS, CDR2 YFSETQ. The CDR3 is made up of 12 amino acids. V was trimmed by 4 bases and J by 10 bases, leaving 13 bases between them. The DNA for the CDR3 is TGCGCCAGCAGCCGTACCAGGGTCCCGCAGTATTTT. This gives the protein CASSRTRVPQYF.

The V and J genes are TRBV5-3 and TRBJ1-1; 7 bases agree with TRBD1. TRBV5-3 is reported as an ORF; its role is uncertain. The CDR3 extends over 16 amino acids. V trimming: 6 bases; J trimming: 2 bases; junction bases outside the gene matches: 13. The CDR3 loop reads CARMLGGPGRNTEAFF. DNA for the CDR3: TGTGCCAGAATGTTAGGGGGCCCGGGCCGAAACACTGAAGCTTTCTTT.

This sequence joins TRBV14 and TRBJ1-1; D is unresolved. V lost 2 bases and J lost 10, with 14 bases in between. CDR3 length: 13 residues. Germline V CDR1 and CDR2: SGHDN, FVKESK. CDR3 DNA sequence: TGTGCCAGCAGCCAATTCGGCGGCAGTGTAGCTTTCTTT. Translated: CASSQFGGSVAFF.

The chain links TRBV14 to TRBJ2-3; 10 bases map to TRBD2. CDR1 is SGHDN, CDR2 FVKESK, per germline. The CDR3 covers 15 residues. V dropped 3 bases and J dropped 10; count of bases not matched to a gene: 10. The CDR3 sequence is CASSHHTGTSVSQYF. CDR3 bases: TGTGCCAGCAGCCACCATACCGGGACTAGCGTGTCGCAGTATTTT. Combining the CDR3 with reference TRBV14 and TRBJ2-3 gives the whole variable domain EAGVTQFPSHSVIEKGQTVTLRCDPISGHDNLYWYRRVMGKEIKFLLHFVKESKQDESGMPNNRFLAERTGGTYSTLKVQPAELEDSGVYFCASSHHTGTSVSQYFGPGTRLTVL.

V usage is TRBV5-1 and J usage is TRBJ2-3; 7 bases agree with TRBD1. This CDR3 comprises 16 residues. CDR1 is SGHRS, CDR2 YFSETQ, per germline. The J segment lost 1 base and the V segment lost 0 bases, leaving 5 bases of the junction unmatched. CDR3 DNA sequence: TGCGCCAGCAGCTTGGGAGGGGGCACGGGCACAGATACGCAGTATTTT. Translation gives CASSLGGGTGTDTQYF.

V and J are TRBV7-2 and TRBJ1-5, with D unresolved. Germline V gene data show CDR1 as SGHTA and CDR2 as FQGNSA. V lost 0 bases and J lost 6, with 6 bases in between. The CDR3 contains 13 residues. The CDR3 DNA follows: TGTGCCAGCAGCTTAGCCCCCCTTCAGCCCCAGCATTTT. Amino acids: CASSLAPLQPQHF.